This paragraph reports one TCR beta chain. Allocation to cohorts depended on clinical history reported by the participants. These data belong to a study of blood T cell repertoires in COVID-19. The CDR3 is 15 amino acids. The V and J ends lost 3 bases and 2 bases, in that order; junction bases with no gene match: 5. The V gene's germline CDR1 is SGDLS and CDR2 YYNGEE. The protocol was immunoSEQ multiplex PCR, while the TCRdb copy is restricted to in-frame clones and leaves out a portion. This table has some 270,000 clones, roughly 84% appearing once. The chain links TRBV9 to TRBJ2-3; 8 positions match TRBD1. The sample consisted of PBMCs or T cells enriched from blood (not recorded which). This receptor was obtained from a man aged 45 to 65 who had recovered from COVID-19. For the CDR3, the DNA is TGTGCCAGCAGCGACAGGACAGGGCCCACAGATACGCAGTATTTT. Its translation: CASSDRTGPTDTQYF.